Listed below are T cell receptor beta chains from one sample, sequenced in a study of blood T cell repertoires in COVID-19. Sequenced by immunoSEQ multiplex PCR; TCRdb stores in-frame clones only, minus some. Found here are fewer than 150,000 clones, 70% to 85% of them singletons; the top ten hold around 2.5%. Material: peripheral blood. These receptors came from a man over 45 with acute or convalescent COVID-19. CDR3s include the opening cysteine and the closing phenylalanine or tryptophan. D genes are given only for firm matches. Only some rows state a clone size, as once, few, many or a class for expanded clones.

j_call clone_size v_call d_call cdr3_aa cdr3_nt
TRBJ2-1 NA TRBV28 NA CASSFPGLDNEQFF TGTGCCAGCAGTTTCCCGGGACTCGACAATGAGCAGTTCTTC
TRBJ1-1 NA TRBV12-3/TRBV12-4 TRBD1 CASSSTLTGAAFF TGTGCCAGCAGCTCTACTCTGACAGGGGCAGCTTTCTTT
TRBJ1-5 NA TRBV15 NA CATSSYRYSNQPQHF TGTGCCACCAGCAGTTACAGGTATAGCAATCAGCCCCAGCATTTT
TRBJ2-1 many TRBV3-1/TRBV3-2 TRBD2 CASSQTSGGAKYEQFF TGTGCCAGCAGCCAGACTAGCGGGGGGGCCAAATATGAGCAGTTCTTC
TRBJ1-2 NA TRBV18 NA CASSGADNYGYTF TGTGCCAGCTCAGGGGCGGATAACTATGGCTACACCTTC
TRBJ2-1 NA TRBV7-3 NA CASSLTSSSREQFF TGTGCCAGCAGCTTAACGAGCTCCTCCCGGGAGCAGTTCTTC
TRBJ1-2 NA TRBV7-9 TRBD1 CASSPGQPGYTF TGTGCCAGCAGCCCGGGACAGCCGGGCTACACCTTC
TRBJ2-7 NA TRBV6-5 TRBD2 CASRGAGGPYEQYF TGTGCCAGCAGAGGGGCGGGAGGGCCCTACGAGCAGTACTTC
TRBJ2-1 NA TRBV19 NA CASSTPGRNEQFF TGTGCCAGTAGTACTCCGGGGAGAAATGAGCAGTTCTTC
TRBJ2-1 NA TRBV10-1 NA CASSDYRGNEQFF TGCGCCAGCAGTGATTATAGGGGGAATGAGCAGTTCTTC
TRBJ1-5 once TRBV27 TRBD1 CASSSRGDRAPDQPQHF TGTGCCAGCAGTTCCCGTGGGGACAGGGCACCCGATCAGCCCCAGCATTTT
TRBJ1-5 NA TRBV18 NA CASSPEGRQPQHF TGTGCCAGCTCACCTGAGGGGAGGCAGCCCCAGCATTTT
TRBJ2-1 NA TRBV28 NA CASSLALNNEQFF TGTGCCAGCAGTCTAGCGCTTAACAATGAGCAGTTCTTC
TRBJ2-5 NA TRBV2 NA CATGATGGQETQYF TGTGCAACGGGAGCTACTGGAGGGCAAGAGACCCAGTACTTC
TRBJ2-7 once TRBV19 TRBD2 CASATSGVSYEQYF TGTGCCAGCGCGACTAGCGGTGTATCCTACGAGCAGTACTTC
TRBJ2-1 NA TRBV7-8 NA CASSLHPPYASSYNEQFF TGTGCCAGCAGCTTGCATCCCCCATACGCGAGCTCCTACAATGAGCAGTTCTTC
TRBJ2-1 many TRBV24-1 TRBD2 CATSDISGTAVDEQFF TGTGCCACCAGTGACATAAGCGGGACCGCGGTTGATGAGCAGTTCTTC
TRBJ2-2 NA TRBV5-1 TRBD2 CASSLSGGATDTGELFF TGCGCCAGCAGCCTAAGCGGGGGGGCCACGGACACCGGGGAGCTGTTTTTT
TRBJ1-4 few TRBV5-1 NA CASSWGGKGPNEKLFF TGCGCCAGCAGCTGGGGGGGCAAGGGGCCTAATGAAAAACTGTTTTTT
TRBJ2-2 NA TRBV4-2 TRBD2 CASSQDLIAGGQGNTGELFF TGTGCCAGCAGCCAAGATTTAATAGCGGGGGGGCAAGGGAACACCGGGGAGCTGTTTTTT
TRBJ1-2 NA TRBV28 TRBD1 CARHRGIRYGYTF TGTGCCAGACACAGGGGGATTAGATATGGCTACACCTTC
TRBJ2-7 NA TRBV3-1/TRBV3-2 NA CASGSEQREQYF TGTGCCAGCGGTTCCGAGCAGCGCGAGCAGTACTTC
TRBJ2-5 NA TRBV11-3 TRBD2 CASSLGGGALETQYF TGTGCCAGCAGCTTAGGCGGGGGGGCCTTGGAGACCCAGTACTTC
TRBJ1-4 NA TRBV19 NA CASTNRVRSEKLFF TGTGCCAGTACCAACAGGGTAAGAAGTGAAAAACTGTTTTTT
TRBJ1-4 NA TRBV10-2 NA CASRGGMTNEKLFF TGCGCCAGCAGGGGGGGAATGACTAATGAAAAACTGTTTTTT
TRBJ1-4 few TRBV28 TRBD1 CASLKNRDRGFRNEKLFF TGTGCCAGTCTAAAAAACCGGGACAGGGGATTCCGTAATGAAAAACTGTTTTTT
TRBJ2-7 NA TRBV5-6 NA CASSSLEDSYEQYF TGTGCCAGCAGCTCATTGGAGGATTCCTACGAGCAGTACTTC
TRBJ2-5 NA TRBV2 NA CASRRWGLGIQETQYF TGTGCCAGCAGGAGGTGGGGACTCGGGATACAAGAGACCCAGTACTTC
TRBJ2-3 NA TRBV6-5 NA CASKIGQSTDTQYF TGTGCCAGCAAAATTGGACAGAGCACAGATACGCAGTATTTT
TRBJ1-2 NA TRBV12-3/TRBV12-4 TRBD1 CASTSTGLFGYTF TGTGCCAGCACCTCGACAGGGCTCTTTGGCTACACCTTC
TRBJ2-7 once TRBV5-5 NA CASSLDGQSYEQYF TGTGCCAGCAGCTTGGATGGACAGTCCTACGAGCAGTACTTC
TRBJ1-1 NA TRBV18 TRBD1 CASSATGPTEAFF TGTGCCAGCTCGGCGACAGGGCCCACTGAAGCTTTCTTT
TRBJ2-2 few TRBV7-3 TRBD1 CASSSRQGWSAGELFF TGTGCCAGCAGCTCGCGACAGGGTTGGAGTGCCGGGGAGCTGTTTTTT
TRBJ2-2 NA TRBV7-2 NA CASSLDGKAGELFF TGTGCCAGCAGCTTGGACGGGAAGGCCGGGGAGCTGTTTTTT
TRBJ2-7 NA TRBV27 NA CASSLRLGTYEQYF TGTGCCAGCAGTTTAAGGCTAGGAACCTACGAGCAGTACTTC